This T cell receptor (beta chain) comes out of a study of Tregs in tolerant kidney transplant recipients. The data were produced by immunoSEQ multiplex PCR, yet TCRdb's version contains in-frame clones alone and is incomplete. In the table there are just over 30,000 clones, 70% to 85% of which are singletons. The CDR3 is 14 residues long. CDR1 LGHNA and CDR2 YSLEER come from the germline V gene. Trimming removed 3 bases at V and 3 bases at J, with 6 bases between. As regards this clone: Its target is not known.

Material: Tregs from blood cultured with allogeneic cells. The chain recombines TRBV4-3 with TRBJ2-6; D unclear. This clonotype was obtained from a human donor in good health. The CDR3 here is CASSQAHGANVLTF. For the CDR3, the DNA is TGCGCCAGCAGCCAGGCCCATGGGGCCAACGTCCTGACTTTC.